Below, one TCR beta chain is given with its context. At one boundary the junction diverges from the germline segment, which might be a read error. Different DNA sequences within this sample yield the same CDR3. CDR1 SQVTM and CDR2 ANQGSEA come from the germline V gene. The CDR3 has 13 residues. This sample stems from a study of blood T cell repertoires in COVID-19. In the study overall: In each case, the material was cDNA or gDNA derived from T cells, B-cell-depleted T cells, or PBMCs.

Original processing notes: The assay estimated nucleated cells by amplifying reference gene primers. Method: immunoSEQ multiplex PCR; TCRdb's copy keeps in-frame clones and lacks some. The DNA was the basis for D and trimming; V, J and clone size are from that table. The sample holds 200,000 to 300,000 clones; around 88% are singletons and the top ten take about 6.7%. Patients in Seattle were enrolled during active infection, then followed longitudinally. The sample comprised peripheral blood. The TCR originated in a woman aged 25 to 39 with COVID-19, enrolled during active disease. The chain carries TRBV29-1 and TRBJ2-3, with D possibly matching TRBD2 (6 bases). The CDR3 spells CSVEGGVTDTQYF. The CDR3 DNA reads TGCAGTGTTGAAGGCGGGGTCACAGATACGCAGTATTTT.